One and the same sample provided the 8 T cell receptor beta chains below, sequenced in a study of T cell responses to AZD1222 COVID-19 vaccine. Libraries were prepared by immunoSEQ multiplex PCR; TCRdb keeps only in-frame clonotypes and omits some of them. The repertoire holds about 140,000 clones, with around 90% as singletons. Source: peripheral blood, taken on day 0 of AZD1222 vaccination. All receptors come from an adult in good health.

V usage is TRBV12-5 and J usage is TRBJ1-1; D is unresolved. Trimming stripped 5 bases from V and 0 bases from J, with 13 bases between. Per germline, CDR1 LGHNT and CDR2 FRNRAP. This CDR3 comprises 15 residues. The CDR3 spells CASGLSPDMNTEAFF. DNA for the CDR3: TGTGCTAGTGGTCTCTCACCAGACATGAACACTGAAGCTTTCTTT.

This chain links TRBV7-9 with TRBJ1-1; D ambiguous. Between the trimmed V and J ends, which lost 0 bases and 5 bases, there was a span of 10 bases. Germline V gene data show CDR1 as SEHNR and CDR2 as FQNEAQ (reference sequence). This CDR3 region has 14 residues. CDR3 region: CASSLAGPGTEAFF. The CDR3 nucleotides are TGTGCCAGCAGCTTAGCCGGGCCGGGGACTGAAGCTTTCTTT.

The CDR3 loop is CASSLPGNYGYTF. CDR3 nucleotides: TGTGCCAGCAGCTTACCAGGAAACTATGGCTACACCTTC. The V gene is TRBV5-4, the J gene TRBJ1-2; D not certain. Germline V CDR1 and CDR2: SGHNT, YYREEE (reference sequence). The CDR3 covers 13 residues. The V end was cut by 2 bases, the J end by 2 bases, with 7 bases between.

The chain recombines TRBV5-5 with TRBJ2-1; 7 bases match TRBD2. From germline, CDR1 is SGHKS and CDR2 YYEKEE (reference sequence). The CDR3 has 12 amino acids. J lost 15 bases, V lost 0 bases, and 6 bases had no gene match. Here the CDR3 DNA reads TGTGCCAGCAGCTTGGAGCGGGAATTCGTGTTCTTC. Translation: CASSLEREFVFF.

The chain couples TRBV19 to TRBJ1-1, with TRBD1 matching over 8 bases. This CDR3 spans 14 amino acids. The germline CDR1 and CDR2 sequences are LNHDA and SQIVND (reference sequence). The J segment lost 4 bases and the V segment lost 7 bases, leaving 8 bases of the junction unmatched. CDR3 sequence: CASTPDRGGTEAFF. The CDR3 nucleotides are TGTGCCAGTACTCCAGACAGGGGAGGCACTGAAGCTTTCTTT.

This chain links TRBV4-2 with TRBJ2-1; TRBD2 matches at 10 bases. The V segment lost 4 bases and the J segment 6 bases; nucleotides outside the gene matches: 12. CDR1 and CDR2 from the germline V gene are LGHNA and YNFKEQ. There are 17 residues in the CDR3. In DNA, the CDR3 is TGTGCCAGCAGCCCCGGACCGGGACTAGCGCCTTCCAATGAGCAGTTCTTC. Amino acids: CASSPGPGLAPSNEQFF.

This clone has only one observation. The chain links TRBV5-1 to TRBJ2-3, with D possibly matching TRBD1 (6 bases). V lost 2 bases and J 5 bases, leaving 24 bases between the germline ends. The CDR3 consists of 18 residues. Per the germline V gene, CDR1 is SGHRS and CDR2 is YFSETQ. CDR3 nucleotide sequence: TGCGCCAGCAGCTTCCGGGACATAAGAGTGCTAAATAAAGATACGCAGTATTTT. This translates into CASSFRDIRVLNKDTQYF. Based on the CDR3 plus reference TRBV5-1 and TRBJ2-3, the full variable domain is KAGVTQTPRYLIKTRGQQVTLSCSPISGHRSVSWYQQTPGQGLQFLFEYFSETQRNKGNFPGRFSGRQFSNSRSEMNVSTLELGDSALYLCASSFRDIRVLNKDTQYFGPGTRLTVL.

The chain is built from TRBV5-6 and TRBJ1-6; D gene unclear. V was trimmed by 3 bases and J by 4 bases, leaving 5 bases between them. From germline, CDR1 is SGHDT and CDR2 YYEEEE. The CDR3 spans 13 residues. The CDR3 region is CASSSTYNSPLHF. DNA for the CDR3: TGTGCCAGCAGCTCTACGTATAATTCACCCCTCCACTTT. Variable domain in full (rest from reference TRBV5-6 and TRBJ1-6): DAGVTQSPTHLIKTRGQQVTLRCSPKSGHDTVSWYQQALGQGPQFIFQYYEEEERQRGNFPDRFSGHQFPNYSSELNVNALLLGDSALYLCASSSTYNSPLHFGNGTRLTVT.